Listed below are T cell receptor beta chains from one sample, sequenced in a study of T-cell reconstitution after alpha-beta-depleted transplantation in children. TCRdb re-called the PCR reads with MiXCR, one entry per CDR3 protein. Of about 980,000 distinct CDR3 sequences in the sample, about 29% are singletons; the top ten hold more than 25%. The specimen comprised PBMCs, mostly from graft donor cells, sampled 360 days after TCRalphabeta/CD19-depleted stem cell transplant. These receptors were collected from a boy younger than two who had a stem cell transplant for SCID, so the T cells may come from the graft donor. Both conserved end residues are part of each CDR3. Fields, in order: V gene, clone size, D gene, J gene, CDR3 protein, CDR3 DNA. D genes are given only for firm matches. Not every row has a clone size; where given, it reads once, few, many or a size class.

V: TRBV9; size: -; D: -; J: TRBJ2-3; CDR3: CASSVPGDFGTDTQYF; DNA: TGTGCCAGCAGCGTCCCGGGGGACTTTGGCACAGATACGCAGTATTTT
V: TRBV25-1; size: few; D: TRBD2; J: TRBJ2-1; CDR3: CASSLYGRGGSSYNEQFF; DNA: TGTGCCAGCAGCCTCTACGGGCGGGGGGGCTCCAGTTACAATGAGCAGTTCTTC
V: TRBV29-1; size: -; D: TRBD1; J: TRBJ1-6; CDR3: CSVRQGNSPLHF; DNA: TGCAGCGTTAGACAGGGTAATTCACCCCTCCACTTT
V: TRBV10-3; size: -; D: -; J: TRBJ2-1; CDR3: CAISLSGDEQFF; DNA: TGTGCCATCAGTCTTAGCGGCGATGAGCAGTTCTTC
V: TRBV7-9; size: few; D: -; J: TRBJ2-7; CDR3: CASAGKYEQYF; DNA: TGTGCCAGCGCGGGGAAGTACGAGCAGTACTTC
V: TRBV13; size: -; D: TRBD1; J: TRBJ1-1; CDR3: CASSRGQGWSEAFF; DNA: TGTGCCAGCAGCCGGGGACAGGGATGGTCTGAAGCTTTCTTT
V: TRBV5-1; size: once; D: -; J: TRBJ1-1; CDR3: CASSLAQGAPNTEAFF; DNA: TGCGCCAGCAGCTTGGCCCAAGGGGCCCCGAACACTGAAGCTTTCTTT
V: TRBV5-1; size: many; D: TRBD1; J: TRBJ2-5; CDR3: CASSFGQAVWTQYF; DNA: TGCGCCAGCAGCTTCGGACAGGCGGTGTGGACCCAGTACTTC
V: TRBV5-1; size: few; D: -; J: TRBJ2-2; CDR3: CASSPTVASNTGELFF; DNA: TGCGCCAGCAGCCCCACAGTGGCCTCGAACACCGGGGAGCTGTTTTTT
V: TRBV7-3; size: few; D: -; J: TRBJ2-4; CDR3: CASSQGTAKNIQYF; DNA: TGTGCCAGCAGTCAGGGGACAGCCAAAAACATTCAGTACTTC
V: TRBV18; size: few; D: -; J: TRBJ1-6; CDR3: CASSPTKVNNSPLHF; DNA: TGTGCCAGCTCCCCCACGAAGGTCAATAATTCACCCCTCCACTTT
V: TRBV29-1; size: -; D: -; J: TRBJ2-7; CDR3: CSVIADGGPYEQYF; DNA: TGCAGCGTTATAGCCGACGGAGGACCCTACGAGCAGTACTTC
V: TRBV29-1; size: once; D: -; J: TRBJ2-1; CDR3: CSVEEGRVDYNEQFF; DNA: TGCAGCGTTGAAGAGGGCAGGGTCGATTACAATGAGCAGTTCTTC
V: TRBV5-1; size: many; D: -; J: TRBJ2-1; CDR3: CASSPVGFAYNEQFF; DNA: TGCGCCAGCAGCCCAGTAGGTTTCGCCTACAATGAGCAGTTCTTC
V: TRBV5-1; size: few; D: -; J: TRBJ2-7; CDR3: CASSLYFSALRDEQYF; DNA: TGCGCCAGCAGCTTGTACTTTAGCGCCCTACGGGACGAGCAGTACTTC
V: TRBV6-5; size: -; D: -; J: TRBJ2-7; CDR3: CASSYLGYKNEQYF; DNA: TGTGCCAGCAGTTACCTCGGATACAAAAACGAGCAGTACTTC
V: TRBV12-3/TRBV12-4; size: -; D: -; J: TRBJ2-3; CDR3: CASTDPTSTDTQYF; DNA: TGTGCCAGCACCGACCCGACTAGCACAGATACGCAGTATTTT